One and the same sample provided the 27 T cell receptor beta chains below, sequenced in a study of B cell selection in AIRE deficiency. The regulatory T cell sort gate was CD4+CD25hiCD127low/negative. Profiling relied on immunoSEQ multiplex PCR, and the TCRdb table lists in-frame clones only, not all of them. Here the sample spans roughly 18,000 clones, 93% being singletons. Material for sequencing was CD4+CD25+ Tregs sorted from PBMCs. The source is a human donor in good health.

The rearrangement links TRBV19 to TRBJ2-4; TRBD2 matches 8 bases. CDR3 size: 18 residues. V lost 6 bases to trimming and J lost 0 bases; unmatched junction nucleotides: 13. CDR1 is LNHDA and CDR2 is SQIVND in the germline V gene (reference sequence). The CDR3 nucleotides are TGTGCCAGTAGCCCAGGGGCCAGCGGGAGAGCAGCCAAAAACATTCAGTACTTC. It translates to CASSPGASGRAAKNIQYF.

The V and J genes are TRBV7-8 and TRBJ1-5, with D unresolved. The V end lost 3 bases, the J end lost 5 bases, and 8 bases lay between the germline ends. Germline CDR1 and CDR2: SGHVS and FQNEAQ. This CDR3 is 13 amino acids long. Here the CDR3 DNA reads TGTGCCAGCAGCTTCCACAGCTATCAGCCCCAGCATTTT. As protein: CASSFHSYQPQHF.

V and J are TRBV19 and TRBJ1-4; the match to TRBD1 covers 7 bases. CDR3 size: 17 residues. CDR1 LNHDA and CDR2 SQIVND come from the germline V gene (reference sequence). With V trimmed by 3 bases and J by 0 bases, 7 bases remained unmatched. DNA for the CDR3: TGTGCCAGTAGTATCGACAGGGAATCGGCAACTAATGAAAAACTGTTTTTT. This translates into CASSIDRESATNEKLFF.

In its sample, this clone was seen once. The chain has TRBV12-1 and TRBJ1-2. TRBV12-1 is described as a pseudogene. The CDR3 spans 17 residues. CDR3 sequence: CASSLGRAARSPYGYTF. The CDR3 DNA reads as TGTGCCAGCAGCTTAGGCCGGGCAGCCAGATCTCCCTATGGCTACACCTTC.

The chain couples TRBV15 to TRBJ2-1; tentatively, D is TRBD2 (6 bases). The CDR3 is made up of 16 amino acids. V lost 0 bases, J lost 6 bases, and 15 bases lay in between. Germline CDR1 is LNHNV and CDR2 is YYDKDF (reference sequence). CDR3 in DNA: TGTGCCACCAGCAGAGAATCGGGACTTCGAGGCAATGAGCAGTTCTTC. Amino acids: CATSRESGLRGNEQFF.

The rearrangement links TRBV5-1 to TRBJ2-1; 13 bases agree with TRBD2. The CDR3 contains 19 residues. CDR1 and CDR2 from the germline V gene are SGHRS and YFSETQ. After removal of 2 bases from V and 0 bases from J, the junction contained 8 bases not matched to a gene. CDR3 sequence (DNA): TGCGCCAGCAGCTTACTAGCGGGAGGGCAATATTACTCCTACAATGAGCAGTTCTTC. It yields the protein CASSLLAGGQYYSYNEQFF.

The genes are TRBV2 and TRBJ2-3; 10 bases fit TRBD2. The germline CDR1 and CDR2 sequences are SNHLY and FYNNEI. Germline trimming cut 6 bases from V and 2 bases from J; bases unmatched to any gene: 8. The CDR3 extends over 16 amino acids. The CDR3 nucleotides are TGTGCCAGCAGAACCCGACTAGCGGGCCTCACAGATACGCAGTATTTT. Residues: CASRTRLAGLTDTQYF. Together with reference TRBV2 and TRBJ2-3, the CDR3 gives the full variable domain: EPEVTQTPSHQVTQMGQEVILRCVPISNHLYFYWYRQILGQKVEFLVSFYNNEISEKSEIFDDQFSVERPDGSNFTLKIRSTKLEDSAMYFCASRTRLAGLTDTQYFGPGTRLTVL.

This chain links TRBV11-2 with TRBJ1-2; 7 bases map to TRBD1. This CDR3 comprises 12 residues. The J segment lost 8 bases and the V segment lost 2 bases, leaving 2 bases of the junction unmatched. CDR1 is SGHAT, CDR2 FQNNGV, per germline. The CDR3 DNA follows: TGTGCCAGCAGCTTAAGGGGGCTGGGCTACACCTTC. Residues: CASSLRGLGYTF.

This chain's CDR3 is CASSFGGHSTEAFF. The DNA of the CDR3 is TGTGCCAGCAGCTTCGGGGGACACTCCACTGAAGCTTTCTTT. V gene TRBV5-4 combines with J gene TRBJ1-1, with D perhaps matching TRBD1 (6 bases). V was cut by 2 bases and J by 4 bases, with 12 bases left in between. The CDR3 is 14 amino acids. Germline lookup yields CDR1 SGHNT and CDR2 YYREEE (reference sequence).

This chain links TRBV6-1 with TRBJ1-3, with D unclear. There are 14 residues in the CDR3. V gave up 3 bases and J gave up 0 bases, with 6 bases separating them. The germline V gene has CDR1 MNHNS and CDR2 SASEGT. The CDR3 DNA follows: TGTGCCAGCAGTGATCAGAGCTCTGGAAACACCATATATTTT. This gives the protein CASSDQSSGNTIYF.

The chain recombines TRBV19 with TRBJ1-3, with D perhaps TRBD1 (5 bases). The CDR3 runs to 16 residues. Germline-derived CDR1 and CDR2 are LNHDA and SQIVND (reference sequence). Trimming removed 5 bases at V and 4 bases at J, with 18 bases between. The CDR3 is CASSSSGPEAGNTIYF. The CDR3 DNA follows: TGTGCCAGTAGTTCCTCGGGACCTGAGGCGGGAAACACCATATATTTT.

This sequence joins TRBV4-1 and TRBJ1-2, with D possibly matching TRBD1 (6 bases). Germline values: CDR1 MGHRA, CDR2 YSYEKL. This CDR3 contains 19 residues. Trimming took 0 bases from V and 2 from J, leaving 22 bases between them. This CDR3 is CASSQETRSFRGKNYGYTF. As DNA, the CDR3 is TGCGCCAGCAGCCAAGAAACTAGAAGTTTCAGGGGAAAGAACTATGGCTACACCTTC.

CDR3 protein: CSVARTAMGNEQFF. The CDR3, as DNA: TGCAGCGTCGCTAGGACTGCCATGGGCAATGAGCAGTTCTTC. The V and J genes are TRBV29-1 and TRBJ2-1; D may be TRBD2 (5 bases). The ends were cut back, 6 bases at V and 6 bases at J, with 18 bases in the middle. Per the germline V gene, CDR1 is SQVTM and CDR2 is ANQGSEA. This CDR3 contains 14 residues.

The chain is built from TRBV5-1 and TRBJ2-5, with 10 nucleotides matching TRBD1. V was clipped by 1 base and J by 2 bases; unmatched bases: 2. The CDR3 has 15 amino acids. CDR1 and CDR2 from the germline V gene are SGHRS and YFSETQ. DNA for the CDR3: TGCGCCAGCAGCTTGCCGGGACAGGGGCAAGAGACCCAGTACTTC. Amino acids: CASSLPGQGQETQYF.

The chain recombines TRBV2 with TRBJ2-7; no firm D call. This CDR3 spans 14 amino acids. Trimming removed 4 bases at V and 2 bases at J, with 12 bases between. Germline V CDR1 and CDR2: SNHLY, FYNNEI. In nucleotides, the CDR3 is TGTGCCAGCAGTGGTCGGCGGAGAACCTACGAGCAGTACTTC. Its protein product is CASSGRRRTYEQYF.

In DNA form, the CDR3 reads TGCGCCAGCAGCCAAGTTGGGACGGACCTCTACAATGAGCAGTTCTTC. It specifies CASSQVGTDLYNEQFF. This rearrangement joins TRBV4-1 to TRBJ2-1, with D perhaps assigned TRBD1 or TRBD2 (5 bases each). The CDR3 covers 16 residues. The germline gives CDR1 MGHRA, CDR2 YSYEKL. Trimming cost V 1 base and J 3 bases, with 13 bases left between them.

The chain joins TRBV6-1 to TRBJ2-5; 8 bases are shared with TRBD1. Germline V gene data show CDR1 as MNHNS and CDR2 as SASEGT. V shed 6 bases and J 4 bases; nucleotides not matched to a gene: 4. The length of the CDR3 is 13 residues. The CDR3, as DNA: TGTGCCAGCAGGGACAGGGTTCCAGAGACCCAGTACTTC. Amino acid sequence: CASRDRVPETQYF.

The chain recombines TRBV6-5 with TRBJ2-7; D ambiguous. V shed 6 bases and J shed 1 base, with 10 bases lying between them. This CDR3 spans 13 amino acids. Germline-derived CDR1 and CDR2 are MNHEY and SVGAGI. The CDR3 region is CASSNLESYEQYF. The CDR3 DNA follows: TGTGCCAGCAGCAACCTGGAGTCCTACGAGCAGTACTTC.

The J gene is TRBJ2-1, the V gene TRBV4-2; TRBD2 aligns across 12 bases. Germline trimming cut 0 bases from V and 10 bases from J; bases unmatched to any gene: 7. Per the germline V gene, CDR1 is LGHNA and CDR2 is YNFKEQ. This CDR3 has 16 residues. This chain's CDR3 is CASSQEGLAGFGEQFF. In nucleotides, the CDR3 is TGTGCCAGCAGCCAAGAGGGACTAGCGGGCTTTGGAGAGCAGTTCTTC.

The genes are TRBV7-2 and TRBJ1-6; a possible D gene is TRBD1 (5 bases). The CDR3 consists of 17 residues. Per the germline V gene, CDR1 is SGHTA and CDR2 is FQGNSA. V lost 4 bases, J lost 4 bases, and 17 bases lay in between. The CDR3: CASSSYRSPLYNSPLHF. CDR3 DNA: TGTGCCAGCAGCTCATACAGGTCCCCCCTTTATAATTCACCCCTCCACTTT. The variable domain in full, completed from reference TRBV7-2 and TRBJ1-6, reads GAGVSQSPSNKVTEKGKDVELRCDPISGHTALYWYRQSLGQGLEFLIYFQGNSAPDKSGLPSDRFSAERTGGSVSTLTIQRTQQEDSAVYLCASSSYRSPLYNSPLHFGNGTRLTVT.

Comments on this clone: Distinct nucleotide sequences in the sample also encode this CDR3. For the CDR3, the DNA is TGTGCCAGCAGTTTTACAGGCGGGGGGGCGGCTGGGGCCAACGTCCTGACTTTC. This codes for CASSFTGGGAAGANVLTF. The V call is TRBV9, the J call TRBJ2-6, with 9 bases matching TRBD2. The CDR3 sequence is 18 residues long. Germline CDR1 SGDLS, CDR2 YYNGEE. V shed 5 bases, J shed 2 bases, and the junction held 11 bases outside the gene matches.

The chain couples TRBV9 to TRBJ2-6; 7 bases line up with TRBD1. Unmatched junction bases numbered 10, after V lost 3 bases and J lost 4 bases. The CDR3 spans 17 residues. Germline assignment: CDR1 SGDLS and CDR2 YYNGEE. This CDR3 reads CASSGDSFSSGANVLTF. The DNA for the CDR3 is TGTGCCAGCAGCGGGGACAGCTTTTCGTCCGGGGCCAACGTCCTGACTTTC.

The chain combines TRBV6-5 with TRBJ2-7; D tentatively reads TRBD1 or TRBD2 (6 bases each). V was clipped by 6 bases and J by 2 bases, with 17 bases between them. Per the germline V gene, CDR1 is MNHEY and CDR2 is SVGAGI. CDR3 length: 15 amino acids. CDR3 region: CASSREWGAPYEQYF. CDR3 DNA sequence: TGTGCCAGCAGCCGAGAATGGGGGGCTCCCTACGAGCAGTACTTC.

The chain links TRBV4-1 to TRBJ2-4; D might be TRBD1 (5 bases). The length of the CDR3 is 15 residues. Germline V gives CDR1 MGHRA, CDR2 YSYEKL. Trimming stripped 4 bases from V and 0 bases from J, with 10 bases between. CDR3 in amino acids: CASSPLGEAKNIQYF. CDR3 bases: TGCGCCAGCAGCCCTTTAGGGGAAGCCAAAAACATTCAGTACTTC.

The rearrangement uses TRBV6-1 and TRBJ1-1; 7 bases are shared with TRBD1. V was clipped by 6 bases and J by 9 bases; unmatched bases: 13. Germline loops: CDR1 MNHNS, CDR2 SASEGT. This CDR3 is built from 14 residues. The CDR3 bases are TGTGCCAGCAGGGACAGGCAGGGGCGCCTTAAAGCTTTCTTT. This codes for CASRDRQGRLKAFF.

V gene TRBV28 combines with J gene TRBJ2-7; no clear D gene. Germline CDR1 reads MDHEN; CDR2 reads SYDVKM. V lost 5 bases to trimming and J lost 4 bases, with 15 bases between them. This CDR3 has 14 residues. DNA for the CDR3: TGTGCCAGCAGTCTTGGTAGTTTCCCTTACGAGCAGTACTTC. Encoded protein: CASSLGSFPYEQYF. The whole variable domain, filled in from reference TRBV28 and TRBJ2-7, reads DVKVTQSSRYLVKRTGEKVFLECVQDMDHENMFWYRQDPGLGLRLIYFSYDVKMKEKGDIPEGYSVSREKKERFSLILESASTNQTSMYLCASSLGSFPYEQYFGPGTRLTVT.

The rearrangement uses TRBV7-2 and TRBJ2-2; D is tentatively TRBD1 or TRBD2 (5 bases each). This CDR3 has 16 amino acids. With 4 bases removed from V and 0 bases from J, the gap between germline ends came to 12 bases. CDR1 is SGHTA and CDR2 is FQGNSA in the germline V gene. The CDR3 sequence: CASSSRDPANTGELFF. The DNA for the CDR3 is TGTGCCAGCAGCTCCCGGGACCCTGCGAACACCGGGGAGCTGTTTTTT.